A selection of T cell receptor beta chains follows, all from one sample in a study of OX40 agonist ivuxolimab in advanced cancers. Profiling relied on immunoSEQ multiplex PCR, and the TCRdb table lists in-frame clones only, not all of them. The sample lists about 130,000 clones, 90% occurring once. Material: CD4+ or CD8+ T cells sorted from blood, obtained in a trial of the OX40 agonist ivuxolimab. These receptors were obtained from an adult with an advanced solid tumor such as melanoma, head and neck, liver or kidney cancer. The CDR3 runs from the conserved cysteine through the conserved F or W. Fields, in order: J gene, V gene, CDR3 protein.

>TRBJ2-1|TRBV5-8
CASSLGLAGVNEQFF
>TRBJ2-3|TRBV7-6
CASSLSLSSTDTQYF
>TRBJ1-6|TRBV5-1
CASSWTGLQNSPLHF
>TRBJ2-1|TRBV6-5
CASSYSRLVHNEQFF
>TRBJ1-1|TRBV11-3
CASSLGGQGNTEAFF
>TRBJ1-2|TRBV5-6
CASSPWDVQRSGYTF
>TRBJ1-2|TRBV9
CASSVGTGDYGYTF
>TRBJ1-1|TRBV18
CASSPARSEAFF
>TRBJ1-1|TRBV27
CASSLFGQGASEAFF
>TRBJ2-6|TRBV6-5
CASSYSKGSGANVLTF
>TRBJ2-7|TRBV28
CASSLAGVFEQYF
>TRBJ2-5|TRBV2
CASAMTGQPYGTQYF
>TRBJ1-3|TRBV5-8
CASSFYGNTIYF
>TRBJ1-3|TRBV7-9
CASSLARGRGNTIYF
>TRBJ1-5|TRBV18
CASSPGQNQPQHF
>TRBJ1-1|TRBV29-1
CSVVLGAEAFF
>TRBJ2-1|TRBV5-1
CASSPDWGGMDEQFF
>TRBJ1-4|TRBV9
CASSGAGSDHEKLFF
>TRBJ2-1|TRBV11-3
CASSLSAITSGSSYNEQFF
>TRBJ2-1|TRBV18
CASSPFERGSSYNEQFF
>TRBJ2-7|TRBV9
CASSAGDRGRDDEQYF
>TRBJ2-1|TRBV9
CASSPKWGTGDYNEQFF
>TRBJ2-1|TRBV5-6
CASSSQLENEQFF
>TRBJ1-1|TRBV14
CASSQVRSGNTEAFF
>TRBJ2-2|TRBV29-1
CSVGTIGTTGELFF
>TRBJ1-5|TRBV6-4
CASSGRCGGRNQPQHF
>TRBJ1-5|TRBV6-5
CASSTDQAEPQHF
>TRBJ2-1|TRBV5-1
CASSPPGGSSYNEQFF
>TRBJ2-3|TRBV30
CAWRGSGDTQYF
>TRBJ1-5|TRBV7-2
CASNNRVDQPQHF
>TRBJ2-2|TRBV30
CAWSVGRVNGELFF
>TRBJ1-2|TRBV6-1
CASSEDVLGLRVYTF
>TRBJ2-5|TRBV11-3
CASSLGAGAETQYF
>TRBJ1-4|TRBV7-2
CASTGTDEKLFF
>TRBJ2-2|TRBV4-2
CASSQAGGYTGELFF
>TRBJ1-2|TRBV7-2
CASSSSQGSGYTF
>TRBJ2-2|TRBV19
CASSITRGTGELFF
>TRBJ2-5|TRBV5-1
CASSLPKEGGIQETQYF
>TRBJ2-7|TRBV15
CATSRGIRTPAYEQYF
>TRBJ1-1|TRBV5-5
CASSFGMNTEAFF
>TRBJ1-6|TRBV5-1
CASSLVGQTNSPLHF
>TRBJ1-1|TRBV4-3
CASSQDIIGRGYTEAFF
>TRBJ2-3|TRBV6-5
CASTDTQYF
>TRBJ2-1|TRBV27
CASSLGLAGVSSYNEQFF
>TRBJ2-7|TRBV13
CASSRLDTGKISYEQYF
>TRBJ1-2|TRBV6-1
CASSDWGAGNYGYTF
>TRBJ2-7|TRBV13
CASSSQQGSYEQYF
>TRBJ1-1|TRBV7-9
CASRAGGWSSIEAFF
>TRBJ2-1|TRBV6-6
CASSYSGSMEQFF
>TRBJ2-5|TRBV7-7
CASSTSWASGSPETQYF
>TRBJ2-7|TRBV13
CASSLGRGPSSYEQYF
>TRBJ2-7|TRBV27
CASSLGQGIYEQYF
>TRBJ1-5|TRBV28
CASSRLDGQPQHF
>TRBJ1-2|TRBV30
CAWGGPPGNNGYTF
>TRBJ1-1|TRBV28
CASSFPGIKNTEAFF
>TRBJ1-2|TRBV12-5
CASGQTANYGYTF
>TRBJ2-1|TRBV30
CAWSPQGYEQFF
>TRBJ1-5|TRBV6-1
CASGSAGSNQPQHF
>TRBJ1-5|TRBV5-1
CASSLNGPNNQPQHF